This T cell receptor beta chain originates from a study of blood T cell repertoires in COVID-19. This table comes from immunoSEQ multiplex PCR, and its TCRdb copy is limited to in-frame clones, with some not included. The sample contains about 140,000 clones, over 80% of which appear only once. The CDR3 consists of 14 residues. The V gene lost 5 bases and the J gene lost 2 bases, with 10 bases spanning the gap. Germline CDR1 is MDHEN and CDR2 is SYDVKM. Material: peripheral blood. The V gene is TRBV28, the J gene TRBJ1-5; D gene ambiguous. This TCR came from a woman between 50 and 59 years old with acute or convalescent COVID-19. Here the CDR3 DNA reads TGTGCCAGCAGTAACGGTTTGGGCAATCAGCCCCAGCATTTT. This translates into CASSNGLGNQPQHF. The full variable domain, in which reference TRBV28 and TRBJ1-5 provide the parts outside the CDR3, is DVKVTQSSRYLVKRTGEKVFLECVQDMDHENMFWYRQDPGLGLRLIYFSYDVKMKEKGDIPEGYSVSREKKERFSLILESASTNQTSMYLCASSNGLGNQPQHFGDGTRLSIL.